This T cell receptor (beta chain) was captured by sequencing in a study of OX40 agonist ivuxolimab in advanced cancers. The protocol was immunoSEQ multiplex PCR, while the TCRdb copy is restricted to in-frame clones and leaves out a portion. The repertoire holds 58,000 or so clones, with approximately 90% as singletons. V shed 4 bases and J shed 0 bases, with 9 bases lying between them. The CDR3 runs to 14 residues. The germline V gene has CDR1 MDHEN and CDR2 SYDVKM. The clonotype originates from an adult with an advanced solid tumor such as melanoma, head and neck, liver or kidney cancer. The V gene is TRBV28, the J gene TRBJ1-1, with D unclear. The sample consisted of CD4+ or CD8+ T cells sorted from blood, taken in a trial of the OX40 agonist ivuxolimab. CDR3 DNA: TGTGCCAGCAGTTGGCCGGGGATGAACACTGAAGCTTTCTTT. Amino acid sequence: CASSWPGMNTEAFF.